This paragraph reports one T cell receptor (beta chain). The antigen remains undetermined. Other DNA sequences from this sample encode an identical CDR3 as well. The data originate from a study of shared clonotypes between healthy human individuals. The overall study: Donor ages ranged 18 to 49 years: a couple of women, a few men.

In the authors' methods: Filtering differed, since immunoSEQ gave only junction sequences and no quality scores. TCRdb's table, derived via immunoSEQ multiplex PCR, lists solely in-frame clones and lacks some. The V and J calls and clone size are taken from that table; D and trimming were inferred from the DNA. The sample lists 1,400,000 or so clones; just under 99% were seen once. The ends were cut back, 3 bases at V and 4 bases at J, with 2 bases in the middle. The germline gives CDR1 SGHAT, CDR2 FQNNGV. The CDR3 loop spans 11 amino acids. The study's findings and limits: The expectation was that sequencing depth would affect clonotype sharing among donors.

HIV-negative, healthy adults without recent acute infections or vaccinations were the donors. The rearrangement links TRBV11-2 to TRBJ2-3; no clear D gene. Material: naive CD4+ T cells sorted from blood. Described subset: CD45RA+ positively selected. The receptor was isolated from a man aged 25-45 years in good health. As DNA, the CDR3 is TGTGCCAGCAGCTTGTCAGATACGCAGTATTTT. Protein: CASSLSDTQYF.